The 26 T cell receptor beta chains reported below all come from one sample, sequenced in a study of Tregs in tolerant kidney transplant recipients. Only in-frame clones appear in the TCRdb table, and some are missing; sequencing was by immunoSEQ multiplex PCR. The sample consists of roughly 250,000 clones, around 81% of them appearing once. The sequenced sample was CD4+ T cells from blood. The origin of the receptors is a human donor in good health.

This clone has a single count. This chain connects TRBV29-1 to TRBJ2-3; D is ambiguous. Trimming pared 5 bases from V and 4 bases from J, leaving 1 base between. The V gene's germline CDR1 is SQVTM and CDR2 ANQGSEA. The length of the CDR3 is 9 residues. In DNA, the CDR3 is TGCAGCGTTTCAGATACGCAGTATTTT. Translated: CSVSDTQYF.

The chain is built from TRBV2 and TRBJ1-2; TRBD1 aligns across 7 bases. The CDR3 totals 15 residues. Germline V gives CDR1 SNHLY, CDR2 FYNNEI. Trimming removed 5 bases from V and 4 bases from J; junction bases left unmatched: 10. The DNA of the CDR3 is TGTGCCAGCAGTTTTACAGGGGAGGGGGCCTATGGCTACACCTTC. It translates to CASSFTGEGAYGYTF.

There are a few counts of this clone. This sequence joins TRBV30 and TRBJ2-5; 9 bases map to TRBD2. The CDR3 covers 15 residues. Germline V gene lookup returns CDR1 GTSNPN and CDR2 SVGIG (reference sequence). After removal of 1 base from V and 1 base from J, the junction contained 4 bases not matched to a gene. The CDR3 DNA sequence: TGTGCCTGGAGTGGGACTAGCGTCACCCAAGAGACCCAGTACTTC. This translates into CAWSGTSVTQETQYF. Full variable domain (remainder filled in from reference TRBV30 and TRBJ2-5): SQTIHQWPATLVQPVGSPLSLECTVEGTSNPNLYWYRQAAGRGLQLLFYSVGIGQISSEVPQNLSASRPQDRQFILSSKKLLLSDSGFYLCAWSGTSVTQETQYFGPGTRLLVL.

In DNA form, the CDR3 reads TGTGCCAGCAGTGAAGGGGGGAGAGGTGAGACCCAGTACTTC. It specifies CASSEGGRGETQYF. The J gene is TRBJ2-5, the V gene TRBV2; D tentatively reads TRBD1 or TRBD2 (5 bases each). The CDR3 has 14 amino acids. V was pared by 1 base and J by 5 bases, with 11 bases between. CDR1 and CDR2 from the germline V gene are SNHLY and FYNNEI. Using reference TRBV2 and TRBJ2-5 for the parts outside the CDR3, the full variable domain is EPEVTQTPSHQVTQMGQEVILRCVPISNHLYFYWYRQILGQKVEFLVSFYNNEISEKSEIFDDQFSVERPDGSNFTLKIRSTKLEDSAMYFCASSEGGRGETQYFGPGTRLLVL.

This chain links TRBV6-5 with TRBJ2-7; 8 nucleotides match TRBD2. CDR1 is MNHEY, CDR2 SVGAGI, per germline. The CDR3 extends over 15 amino acids. The V gene end was trimmed by 6 bases and the J gene end by 3 bases; junction bases not matched to a gene: 10. CDR3 coding DNA: TGTGCCAGCAGGTCCGGGACTAGATTCCTCTACGAGCAGTACTTC. Residues: CASRSGTRFLYEQYF.

The V call is TRBV4-2, the J call TRBJ1-2, with D maybe TRBD1 (5 bases). Germline V gene data show CDR1 as LGHNA and CDR2 as YNFKEQ. The CDR3 consists of 14 residues. V dropped 1 base and J dropped 8 bases, with 14 bases sitting between them. The CDR3: CASSQAVGEFGYTF. CDR3 in DNA: TGTGCCAGCAGCCAAGCGGTAGGGGAATTCGGCTACACCTTC.

The CDR3 protein is CASTNRGAGNTEAFF. CDR3 bases: TGTGCCAGCACCAATAGGGGCGCGGGTAACACTGAAGCTTTCTTT. This chain links TRBV7-9 with TRBJ1-1; D perhaps matches TRBD1 (5 bases). The CDR3 is 15 amino acids. V lost 7 bases, J lost 2 bases, and 17 bases lay in between. Germline V lookup: CDR1 SEHNR, CDR2 FQNEAQ (reference sequence).

The CDR3 reads CASSEEVSPTDTQYF. Here the CDR3 DNA reads TGTGCCAGCAGTGAAGAGGTCAGCCCTACAGATACGCAGTATTTT. The rearrangement joins TRBV6-1 to TRBJ2-3; D uncertain. The V gene's germline CDR1 is MNHNS and CDR2 SASEGT. This CDR3 is 15 amino acids long. The germline V and J ends were trimmed by 1 base and 3 bases, with 11 bases remaining between them.

The chain is built from TRBV7-9 and TRBJ1-4, with 9 bases matching TRBD1. Germline values: CDR1 SEHNR, CDR2 FQNEAQ (reference sequence). J was trimmed by 5 bases and V by 3 bases; bases with no gene match: 4. This CDR3 is 15 amino acids long. The CDR3 DNA sequence: TGTGCCAGCAGCTTTCTAGGGACAGGGAATGAAAAACTGTTTTTT. Encoded protein: CASSFLGTGNEKLFF.

This chain joins TRBV11-2 and TRBJ1-2, with D uncertain. The CDR3 spans 14 residues. Germline V CDR1 and CDR2: SGHAT, FQNNGV. Trimming shortened V by 1 base and J by 4 bases, and 10 bases separated the two germline ends. The CDR3 bases are TGTGCCAGCAGCTTAGTCGGTCAGTCCTATGGCTACACCTTC. Amino acids: CASSLVGQSYGYTF.

The genes are TRBV10-3 and TRBJ2-5; TRBD1 might be the D (5 bases). From germline, CDR1 is ENHRY and CDR2 SYGVKD. V was clipped by 6 bases and J by 1 base, with 9 bases between them. The CDR3 is 13 amino acids. The CDR3 protein is CAIRGQSQETQYF. The CDR3, as DNA: TGTGCCATCAGGGGGCAGTCCCAAGAGACCCAGTACTTC.

J is TRBJ2-7 and V is TRBV11-3; 7 bases line up with TRBD2. The trim removed 5 bases at V and 6 bases at J, leaving 10 bases unmatched. Germline V lookup: CDR1 SGHNT, CDR2 YENEEA. The CDR3 loop spans 14 amino acids. The DNA of the CDR3 is TGTGCCAGCAGCCGAGGGAGGCTAGCGGCCGAGCAGTACTTC. As protein: CASSRGRLAAEQYF. The full variable domain, its missing parts supplied by reference TRBV11-3 and TRBJ2-7, is EAGVVQSPRYKIIEKKQPVAFWCNPISGHNTLYWYLQNLGQGPELLIRYENEEAVDDSQLPKDRFSAERLKGVDSTLKIQPAELGDSAVYLCASSRGRLAAEQYFGPGTRLTVT.

CDR3 loop: CASSLGDTEGNEQYF. The CDR3 bases are TGTGCCAGCAGCTTAGGGGACACCGAAGGCAACGAGCAGTACTTC. The V call is TRBV11-3, the J call TRBJ2-7, with D perhaps TRBD1 (6 bases). The CDR3 consists of 15 residues. CDR1 SGHNT and CDR2 YENEEA come from the germline V gene. V was clipped by 1 base and J by 5 bases, with 15 bases between them.

The genes are TRBV11-2 and TRBJ2-7; tentative D call: TRBD2 (6 bases). The CDR3 spans 14 residues. CDR1 is SGHAT and CDR2 is FQNNGV in the germline V gene. Between the trimmed V and J ends, which lost 5 bases and 2 bases, there was a span of 13 bases. CDR3 nucleotides: TGTGCCAGCAGCCCTTTGGGCGGGACCTACGAGCAGTACTTC. It encodes CASSPLGGTYEQYF.

V and J are TRBV18 and TRBJ2-2; D not certain. CDR3 length: 12 residues. The V gene's germline CDR1 is KGHSH and CDR2 LQKENI. The V and J ends lost 3 bases and 5 bases respectively, with 4 bases between them. CDR3 loop: CASSPATGELFF. CDR3 nucleotide sequence: TGTGCCAGCTCACCCGCTACCGGGGAGCTGTTTTTT.

The chain employs TRBV11-2 and TRBJ2-3; perhaps TRBD2 as D (6 bases). The CDR3 extends over 15 amino acids. The germline CDR1 and CDR2 sequences are SGHAT and FQNNGV. V dropped 1 base and J dropped 1 base, with 9 bases sitting between them. The CDR3 DNA reads as TGTGCCAGCAGCTTAGGGGGGGTTGGCACAGATACGCAGTATTTT. Protein product: CASSLGGVGTDTQYF. Variable domain in full (rest from reference TRBV11-2 and TRBJ2-3): EAGVAQSPRYKIIEKRQSVAFWCNPISGHATLYWYQQILGQGPKLLIQFQNNGVVDDSQLPKDRFSAERLKGVDSTLKIQPAKLEDSAVYLCASSLGGVGTDTQYFGPGTRLTVL.

This chain links TRBV7-2 with TRBJ2-7, with 7 bases that match TRBD1. The CDR3 has 14 amino acids. V gave up 5 bases and J gave up 3 bases; unmatched junction bases: 7. Germline V CDR1 and CDR2: SGHTA, FQGNSA. The DNA for the CDR3 is TGTGCCAGCAGCGCTGGACAGGAGAGCTACGAGCAGTACTTC. Translating it yields CASSAGQESYEQYF.

This clone was detected once. The CDR3 reads CASSYAAEPEAFF. CDR3 nucleotides: TGTGCCAGCAGTTACGCGGCAGAGCCTGAAGCTTTCTTT. V usage is TRBV6-6 and J usage is TRBJ1-1; D not resolved. The CDR3 totals 13 residues. Trimming shortened V by 2 bases and J by 6 bases, and 10 bases separated the two germline ends. Germline V lookup: CDR1 MNHNY, CDR2 SVGAGI (reference sequence).

V gene TRBV30 combines with J gene TRBJ1-5; 9 positions match TRBD1. CDR1 is GTSNPN and CDR2 is SVGIG in the germline V gene (reference sequence). Germline trimming cut 1 base from V and 7 bases from J; bases unmatched to any gene: 2. This CDR3 is 13 amino acids long. This chain's CDR3 is CAWSGTGEQPQHF. CDR3 DNA sequence: TGTGCCTGGAGTGGGACAGGGGAACAGCCCCAGCATTTT.

The genes are TRBV27 and TRBJ1-4, with 7 bases identical to TRBD1. The CDR3 length is 16 residues. Germline V gives CDR1 MNHEY, CDR2 SMNVEV (reference sequence). Trimming took 5 bases from V and 5 from J; bases not matched to a gene: 11. DNA of the CDR3: TGTGCCAGCAGTCGACCCGGACCACAGGGGAATGAAAAACTGTTTTTT. Amino acids: CASSRPGPQGNEKLFF. Using reference TRBV27 and TRBJ1-4 for the parts outside the CDR3, the full variable domain is EAQVTQNPRYLITVTGKKLTVTCSQNMNHEYMSWYRQDPGLGLRQIYYSMNVEVTDKGDVPEGYKVSRKEKRNFPLILESPSPNQTSLYFCASSRPGPQGNEKLFFGSGTQLSVL.

This clone was found a few times. The chain has TRBV6-6 and TRBJ1-1, with unresolved D. Per germline, CDR1 MNHNY and CDR2 SVGAGI (reference sequence). Trimming stripped 7 bases from V and 4 bases from J, with 10 bases between. The CDR3 is made up of 12 amino acids. CDR3 sequence: CASMRSGTEAFF. The DNA of the CDR3 is TGTGCCAGCATGCGGTCTGGCACTGAAGCTTTCTTT.

The gene calls are TRBV5-5 and TRBJ2-1; D remains unclear. CDR1 and CDR2 from the germline V gene are SGHKS and YYEKEE (reference sequence). V lost 5 bases, J lost 0 bases, and 12 bases lay in between. This CDR3 has 15 amino acids. The CDR3 bases are TGTGCCAGCAGTCGAGTGTACAGCTCCTACAATGAGCAGTTCTTC. Protein sequence: CASSRVYSSYNEQFF.

The genes are TRBV5-4 and TRBJ2-1; D uncertain. There are 15 residues in the CDR3. The V end lost 1 base, the J end lost 1 base, and 9 bases lay between the germline ends. Germline assignment: CDR1 SGHNT and CDR2 YYREEE (reference sequence). Written as DNA, the CDR3 is TGTGCCAGCAGCTTGCCGTCCGGTTCCTACAATGAGCAGTTCTTC. Its protein product is CASSLPSGSYNEQFF. The variable domain in full, completed from reference TRBV5-4 and TRBJ2-1, reads ETGVTQSPTHLIKTRGQQVTLRCSSQSGHNTVSWYQQALGQGPQFIFQYYREEENGRGNFPPRFSGLQFPNYSSELNVNALELDDSALYLCASSLPSGSYNEQFFGPGTRLTVL.

The chain joins TRBV5-1 to TRBJ1-2; 7 bases line up with TRBD1. The V and J ends lost 0 bases and 6 bases, in that order; junction bases with no gene match: 11. The CDR3 is 16 residues long. Germline V gene lookup returns CDR1 SGHRS and CDR2 YFSETQ. The CDR3 reads CASSLAGRQGGDGYTF. In DNA, the CDR3 is TGCGCCAGCAGCTTGGCCGGTAGACAGGGAGGAGATGGCTACACCTTC.

The chain employs TRBV15 and TRBJ1-5, with a tentative D call TRBD1 (6 bases). Germline V lookup: CDR1 LNHNV, CDR2 YYDKDF (reference sequence). The CDR3 sequence is 15 residues long. The ends were cut back, 3 bases at V and 7 bases at J, with 16 bases in the middle. CDR3 loop: CATSSTQGDLQPQHF. The CDR3, as DNA: TGTGCCACCAGCAGTACACAGGGAGATTTACAGCCCCAGCATTTT.

The V gene is TRBV2, the J gene TRBJ1-4; unclear D gene. Trimming left V 7 bases short and J 8 bases short, with 17 bases between. Per the germline V gene, CDR1 is SNHLY and CDR2 is FYNNEI. CDR3 length: 14 residues. The CDR3 is CASKFSWYREKLFF. DNA for the CDR3: TGTGCCAGCAAATTCAGCTGGTATCGGGAAAAACTGTTTTTT.